This TCR beta chain was retrieved from a study of T-cell memory formation after mild COVID-19. Study-wide context: TCR clusters largely stayed donor specific. Study outcomes and limitations: In pre-infection memory, a portion of responding clones appeared, which suggested that cross-reactive memory joined.

Germline V gene sequence: CDR1 KGHSH, CDR2 LQKENI. Germline trimming cut 4 bases from V and 8 bases from J; bases unmatched to any gene: 6. The CDR3 has 13 residues. A 5'RACE reaction primed in the constant segment made cDNA libraries of TCR alpha and TCR beta, and these carried sample barcodes and UMIs. Each CDR3 protein gets one entry after TCRdb re-called the 5' RACE reads with MiXCR. The repertoire holds under 35,000 distinct CDR3 sequences, with around a fifth as singletons. As to this clonotype: Its antigen remains unknown.

Source material: PBMCs or a T cell subset sorted from them (not recorded which). V and J are TRBV18 and TRBJ1-2, with TRBD1 identical over 8 bases. The sequence was collected from an adult who had mild COVID-19 (a few samples of this study predate the infection). Cell type and time point are not known. The CDR3, as DNA: TGTGCCAGCTCACGCCCGGACAGGGCCGGCTACACCTTC. Translation gives CASSRPDRAGYTF. The variable domain in full, completed from reference TRBV18 and TRBJ1-2, reads NAGVMQNPRHLVRRRGQEARLRCSPMKGHSHVYWYRQLPEEGLKFMVYLQKENIIDESGMPKERFSAEFPKEGPSILRIQQVVRGDSAAYFCASSRPDRAGYTFGSGTRLTVV.